The clone carrying this T cell receptor (beta chain) has a handful of counts. The antigen is not known. This sample was taken from a study of graft-versus-host responses after intestinal transplantation. About the study: Isolated intestinal, liver-intestinal, or multivisceral transplants were what recipients had.

The V gene's germline CDR1 is SGHDT and CDR2 YYEEEE. Trimming removed 1 base from V and 7 bases from J, with 11 bases in between. There are 13 residues in the CDR3. Assay used: immunoSEQ multiplex PCR; TCRdb lists only in-frame clones, some missing. This table has more than 95,000 clones, around nine tenths appearing once. The rearrangement links TRBV5-6 to TRBJ1-2; D perhaps matches TRBD1 (6 bases). The sample here was unstimulated CD4+ T cells sorted from spleen or lymph node cells, taken before intestinal transplant. This TCR came from a human donor who received an intestinal transplant. The CDR3 coding sequence is TGTGCCAGCAGCTTGACAGGGTTGGGTGGCTACACCTTC. It yields the protein CASSLTGLGGYTF.